The sequence of this TCR beta chain was determined in a study of blood T cell repertoires in COVID-19. With V trimmed by 0 bases and J by 3 bases, 1 base remained unmatched. The CDR3 runs 16 residues. Germline CDR1 and CDR2: MRHNA and SNTAGT. Using immunoSEQ multiplex PCR, the repertoire was profiled, and TCRdb retains in-frame clones only, with some absent. Among approximately 300,000 clones listed, 70% to 90% were seen once. This receptor was taken from a woman in her 30s who had recovered from COVID-19. The sequencing input was PBMCs or T cells enriched from blood (not recorded which). The gene calls are TRBV6-4 and TRBJ2-1; 11 nucleotides match TRBD2. The CDR3 nucleotides are TGTGCCAGCAGTGACTCGACTAGCGGGGACTACAATGAGCAGTTCTTC. Amino acids: CASSDSTSGDYNEQFF.